This T cell receptor beta chain was profiled in a study of early T cells in non-severe SARS-CoV-2 infection. Study at large: Chains were unpaired, as sequencing was done on bulk RNA from unsorted whole blood.

This clonotype showed up just a few times. The CDR3 has 14 amino acids. CDR1 DFQATT and CDR2 SNEGSKA come from the germline V gene (reference sequence). V lost 3 bases, J lost 2 bases, and 6 bases stayed unmatched. MiXCR, applied by TCRdb to the 5' RACE reads, yields one record per CDR3 protein. The sample includes just under 65,000 distinct CDR3 sequences, approximately 8.8% seen only once; the top ten take 13%. This TCR was recovered from an adult who was a healthcare worker with PCR-confirmed SARS-CoV-2 infection or an uninfected control (not recorded which). The material sequenced was whole blood, taken at baseline. The chain employs TRBV20-1 and TRBJ1-1; the match to TRBD1 covers 7 bases. CDR3 protein: CSASWTGGNTEAFF. CDR3 in DNA: TGCAGTGCTAGTTGGACAGGAGGAAACACTGAAGCTTTCTTT.